The T cell receptor (beta chain) described here comes from a study of blood T cell repertoires in COVID-19. Overall study: Samples representing acute and convalescent COVID-19 were sourced from the United States, Italy and Spain. From T cells, B-cell-depleted T cells, or PBMCs came the material, which was cDNA or gDNA.

The CDR3 totals 15 residues. CDR1 and CDR2 from the germline V gene are LNHNV and YYDKDF (reference sequence). Trimming cost V 5 bases and J 2 bases, with 15 bases left between them. Original handling: For nucleated cells, counts were estimated from reference gene primer amplification. Method: immunoSEQ multiplex PCR; TCRdb's copy keeps in-frame clones and lacks some. That table supplies the V and J calls and clone size; D and trimming were determined from the DNA. The table shows over 85,000 clones, with around 90% occurring only once. The sequencing input was peripheral blood. This sequence joins TRBV15 and TRBJ1-2; TRBD1 might be the D (5 bases). This sequence was found in a human donor with active COVID-19. The donor label of this sample is uncertain. The CDR3 region has the DNA TGTGCCACCAGCCCGCGGGGTGAGGGGAACTATGGCTACACCTTC. It specifies CATSPRGEGNYGYTF.